The rows below give T cell receptor beta chains drawn from one sample of a study of T cell responses to AZD1222 COVID-19 vaccine. TCRdb keeps only in-frame clones here, not all; method: immunoSEQ multiplex PCR. The data contain approximately 84,000 clones, 80% to 90% of them singletons. The sample was peripheral blood, taken 28 days after the second AZD1222 dose. All receptors come from an adult who received the AZD1222 COVID-19 vaccine. Both conserved end residues are part of each CDR3.

cdr3_length: 11; j_call: TRBJ1-2; v_call: TRBV11-3; cdr3_aa: CASLWGYGYTF
cdr3_length: 14; j_call: TRBJ1-1; v_call: TRBV15; cdr3_aa: CATSRGGVNTEAFF
cdr3_length: 17; j_call: TRBJ1-6; v_call: TRBV3-1/TRBV3-2; cdr3_aa: CASSQGGGVPYNSPLHF
cdr3_length: 14; j_call: TRBJ1-4; v_call: TRBV6-1; cdr3_aa: CASSASGTNEKLFF
cdr3_length: 15; j_call: TRBJ1-6; v_call: TRBV18; cdr3_aa: CASSPRQGVNSPLHF
cdr3_length: 13; j_call: TRBJ1-2; v_call: TRBV12-3/TRBV12-4; cdr3_aa: CASSFGTVLGYTF
cdr3_length: 15; j_call: TRBJ2-1; v_call: TRBV25-1; cdr3_aa: CASSESGGVFNEQFF
cdr3_length: 12; j_call: TRBJ1-4; v_call: TRBV6-5; cdr3_aa: CATRRANEKLFF
cdr3_length: 17; j_call: TRBJ1-6; v_call: TRBV11-2; cdr3_aa: CASSLPNYRGQGVTLHF
cdr3_length: 13; j_call: TRBJ1-1; v_call: TRBV27; cdr3_aa: CASGGERGTEAFF
cdr3_length: 15; j_call: TRBJ2-1; v_call: TRBV5-4; cdr3_aa: CASHAGKRDLDEQFF
cdr3_length: 16; j_call: TRBJ2-6; v_call: TRBV7-3; cdr3_aa: CASSLNQGAGANVLTF
cdr3_length: 14; j_call: TRBJ1-3; v_call: TRBV5-1; cdr3_aa: CASSSGTAGNTIYF
cdr3_length: 15; j_call: TRBJ2-1; v_call: TRBV3-1/TRBV3-2; cdr3_aa: CASSRGSSINNEQFF
cdr3_length: 15; j_call: TRBJ2-1; v_call: TRBV15; cdr3_aa: CATSSPLAGDNEQFF
cdr3_length: 13; j_call: TRBJ1-1; v_call: TRBV19; cdr3_aa: CASSTQGDTEAFF
cdr3_length: 14; j_call: TRBJ2-7; v_call: TRBV11-2; cdr3_aa: CASSFGTSSYEQYF
cdr3_length: 16; j_call: TRBJ2-1; v_call: TRBV27; cdr3_aa: CASRLGLGSSYNEQFF
cdr3_length: 16; j_call: TRBJ2-1; v_call: TRBV11-2; cdr3_aa: CASSLLRAGGHNEQFF
cdr3_length: 15; j_call: TRBJ2-2; v_call: TRBV19; cdr3_aa: CASSQETGGTGELFF
cdr3_length: 13; j_call: TRBJ2-7; v_call: TRBV7-2; cdr3_aa: CASSLTKAYEQYF